These 30 T cell receptor beta chains came from one sample sequenced in a study of identical twins. TCRdb analysed the 5' RACE reads with MiXCR anew, one entry per CDR3 protein. The sample comprises 500,000 to 700,000 distinct CDR3 sequences, about 7.1% of which are singletons, and approximately 1.5% rests with the top ten. These data were also filed under a second study, of yellow fever vaccine responses in identical twins.

Sequencing used PBMCs. These receptors were obtained from a woman aged 18-29 years in good health.

The chain is built from TRBV6-5 and TRBJ1-4; D is undetermined. Per the germline V gene, CDR1 is MNHEY and CDR2 is SVGAGI. V was trimmed by 2 bases and J by 2 bases, leaving 6 bases between them. The CDR3 is 14 residues long. CDR3 sequence: CASSYGSTNEKLFF. CDR3 sequence (DNA): TGTGCCAGCAGTTACGGCAGTACTAATGAAAAACTGTTTTTT.

In this sample, this clonotype turned up many times. The genes are TRBV12-3 or TRBV12-4 and TRBJ1-3, with D maybe TRBD1 (5 bases). V gave up 6 bases and J gave up 2 bases, with 17 bases separating them. The CDR3 loop spans 16 amino acids. The CDR3 sequence: CASSSHYWDAGNTIYF. CDR3 DNA: TGTGCCAGCAGCTCTCACTATTGGGACGCTGGAAACACCATATATTTT.

This clonotype was counted a few times. The chain carries TRBV15 and TRBJ2-4; maybe TRBD1 (6 bases). CDR1 is LNHNV and CDR2 is YYDKDF in the germline V gene (reference sequence). V was shortened by 5 bases and J by 0 bases, with 11 bases between the two germline ends. This CDR3 is 15 amino acids long. The CDR3 sequence is CATSPGQLAKNIQYF. For the CDR3, the DNA is TGTGCCACCAGCCCGGGACAATTAGCCAAAAACATTCAGTACTTC.

The chain carries TRBV6-1 and TRBJ1-2; 8 nucleotides match TRBD1. There are 15 residues in the CDR3. Germline V gene sequence: CDR1 MNHNS, CDR2 SASEGT. The V segment lost 5 bases and the J segment 9 bases; nucleotides outside the gene matches: 14. The CDR3 here is CASSPPRDRTFRYTF. The CDR3 coding sequence is TGTGCCAGCAGTCCCCCCCGGGACAGGACTTTTCGCTACACCTTC.

This clonotype was seen at least ten times. The chain is built from TRBV28 and TRBJ2-1, with 7 bases lining up with TRBD1. With 4 bases clipped from V and 3 bases from J, the junction kept 6 bases outside the gene matches. This CDR3 is built from 15 residues. From germline, CDR1 is MDHEN and CDR2 SYDVKM. The CDR3 DNA sequence: TGTGCCAGCAGTTCCCGGACAGGTAACTACAATGAGCAGTTCTTC. Encoded protein: CASSSRTGNYNEQFF. Full variable domain (outside the CDR3, taken from reference TRBV28 and TRBJ2-1): DVKVTQSSRYLVKRTGEKVFLECVQDMDHENMFWYRQDPGLGLRLIYFSYDVKMKEKGDIPEGYSVSREKKERFSLILESASTNQTSMYLCASSSRTGNYNEQFFGPGTRLTVL.

This clonotype was seen more than once but under ten times. V gene TRBV20-1 combines with J gene TRBJ2-1; 8 nucleotides agree with TRBD2. V dropped 4 bases and J dropped 3; count of bases not matched to a gene: 8. Germline lookup yields CDR1 DFQATT and CDR2 SNEGSKA (reference sequence). The length of the CDR3 is 15 residues. CDR3 residues: CSAILPGRDYNEQFF. As DNA, the CDR3 is TGCAGTGCTATACTCCCCGGGAGGGACTACAATGAGCAGTTCTTC.

This clonotype was observed at least ten times. The chain recombines TRBV12-3 or TRBV12-4 with TRBJ2-2, with 8 bases fitting TRBD1. With V trimmed by 6 bases and J by 4 bases, 7 bases remained unmatched. The CDR3 length is 15 residues. DNA of the CDR3: TGTGCCAGCAGGGACAGGGTCGGGGGCACCGGGGAGCTGTTTTTT. Protein product: CASRDRVGGTGELFF.

The chain joins TRBV6-1 to TRBJ2-5; possible D gene TRBD2, 6 bases. Trimming pared 6 bases from V and 4 bases from J, leaving 12 bases between. The CDR3 length is 13 residues. Germline V gene lookup returns CDR1 MNHNS and CDR2 SASEGT. Written as DNA, the CDR3 is TGTGCCAGCAGCAAGCGGGCTGGAGAGACCCAGTACTTC. Protein product: CASSKRAGETQYF.

This clonotype has a handful of counts. The chain couples TRBV4-1 to TRBJ2-1, with 8 bases lining up with TRBD2. The germline V gene has CDR1 MGHRA and CDR2 YSYEKL. The V gene end was trimmed by 1 base and the J gene end by 3 bases; junction bases not matched to a gene: 2. The CDR3 sequence is 15 residues long. The CDR3 region has the DNA TGCGCCAGCAGCCAAGTAGCGGGGAACTACAATGAGCAGTTCTTC. Its translation: CASSQVAGNYNEQFF.

The rearrangement links TRBV5-1 to TRBJ2-3, with D hard to call. V lost 4 bases, J lost 3 bases, and 12 bases lay in between. Germline lookup yields CDR1 SGHRS and CDR2 YFSETQ. This CDR3 is built from 14 residues. This CDR3 is CASSPALGTDTQYF. As DNA, the CDR3 is TGCGCCAGCAGCCCCGCCCTAGGTACAGATACGCAGTATTTT. Based on the CDR3 plus reference TRBV5-1 and TRBJ2-3, the full variable domain is KAGVTQTPRYLIKTRGQQVTLSCSPISGHRSVSWYQQTPGQGLQFLFEYFSETQRNKGNFPGRFSGRQFSNSRSEMNVSTLELGDSALYLCASSPALGTDTQYFGPGTRLTVL.

The chain links TRBV28 to TRBJ2-3, with 7 bases identical to TRBD2. Germline trimming cut 6 bases from V and 4 bases from J; bases unmatched to any gene: 10. The CDR3 has 15 amino acids. Germline V gene lookup returns CDR1 MDHEN and CDR2 SYDVKM. DNA for the CDR3: TGTGCCAGCAGATCCCGGAGGCGGGAGTCAGATACGCAGTATTTT. Protein product: CASRSRRRESDTQYF.

This clonotype was counted ten times or more. CDR3 amino acids: CASSQDLSLIGELFF. CDR3 bases: TGTGCCAGCAGCCAAGATCTTAGCCTTATCGGGGAGCTGTTTTTT. The genes are TRBV4-2 and TRBJ2-2; no reliable D call. The CDR3 length is 15 residues. V was trimmed by 0 bases and J by 7 bases, leaving 12 bases between them. Germline CDR1 is LGHNA and CDR2 is YNFKEQ.

This clonotype has more than one count but fewer than ten. This sequence joins TRBV20-1 and TRBJ2-1, with 15 bases identical to TRBD2. CDR1 and CDR2 (germline): DFQATT, SNEGSKA (reference sequence). V was clipped by 6 bases and J by 8 bases; unmatched bases: 11. There are 16 residues in the CDR3. Here the CDR3 reads CSAWGGTSGRLDEQFF. CDR3 DNA: TGCAGTGCGTGGGGGGGGACTAGCGGGAGGCTTGATGAGCAGTTCTTC.

V is TRBV20-1 and J is TRBJ2-4, with 7 bases aligning to TRBD2. This CDR3 region has 13 residues. Unmatched junction bases numbered 4, after V lost 0 bases and J lost 8 bases. CDR1 and CDR2 from the germline V gene are DFQATT and SNEGSKA (reference sequence). This CDR3 reads CSAREAGMDIQYF. The CDR3 DNA reads as TGCAGTGCTAGAGAAGCGGGAATGGACATTCAGTACTTC.

The chain links TRBV7-2 to TRBJ2-1; D is possibly TRBD1 (6 bases). Germline V CDR1 and CDR2: SGHTA, FQGNSA. The CDR3 runs to 16 residues. The germline V and J ends were trimmed by 1 base and 2 bases, with 12 bases remaining between them. The chain's CDR3 is CASSLEGTLPYNEQFF. CDR3 in DNA: TGTGCCAGCAGCTTAGAGGGGACACTACCCTACAATGAGCAGTTCTTC.

The table lists this clonotype with many counts. V and J are TRBV5-1 and TRBJ2-7, with TRBD1 matching over 9 bases. With V trimmed by 4 bases and J by 4 bases, 9 bases remained unmatched. CDR1 is SGHRS and CDR2 is YFSETQ in the germline V gene. CDR3 length equals 15 residues. The CDR3 region is CASSGTGTGWYEQYF. The CDR3 coding sequence is TGCGCCAGCAGCGGTACCGGGACAGGGTGGTACGAGCAGTACTTC.

This clonotype has more than one count but fewer than ten. The chain links TRBV7-9 to TRBJ1-5; the D gene is possibly TRBD1 (6 bases). Germline lookup yields CDR1 SEHNR and CDR2 FQNEAQ (reference sequence). The CDR3 totals 15 residues. V was clipped by 1 base and J by 6 bases, with 13 bases between them. Here the CDR3 DNA reads TGTGCCAGCAGCTTAGAGGGGGTGGGAGGTCAGCCCCAGCATTTT. Protein product: CASSLEGVGGQPQHF. Full variable domain (remainder filled in from reference TRBV7-9 and TRBJ1-5): DTGVSQNPRHKITKRGQNVTFRCDPISEHNRLYWYRQTLGQGPEFLTYFQNEAQLEKSRLLSDRFSAERPKGSFSTLEIQRTEQGDSAMYLCASSLEGVGGQPQHFGDGTRLSIL.

This clonotype was seen many times. The rearrangement links TRBV10-1 to TRBJ2-3; 8 bases align to TRBD1. V lost 4 bases, J lost 10 bases, and 4 bases stayed unmatched. Germline CDR1 WNHNN, CDR2 SYGVQD (reference sequence). This CDR3 has 12 residues. This CDR3 is CASSAGQGAQYF. CDR3 DNA sequence: TGCGCCAGCAGTGCAGGACAGGGCGCGCAGTATTTT.

This chain joins TRBV12-3 or TRBV12-4 and TRBJ1-1, with unresolved D. The CDR3 is 11 amino acids. Trimming stripped 6 bases from V and 4 bases from J, with 6 bases between. CDR3 coding DNA: TGTGCCAGCAGGTTGTTCACTGAAGCTTTCTTT. Translated, it gives CASRLFTEAFF.

This chain connects TRBV15 to TRBJ2-1, with 9 bases matching TRBD1. Losses at the gene ends were 6 bases for V and 3 bases for J; bases not matched to a gene: 9. CDR3 length equals 16 residues. Germline CDR1 reads LNHNV; CDR2 reads YYDKDF (reference sequence). DNA for the CDR3: TGTGCCACCAGGGGACCGGGACAGGGATTCTACAATGAGCAGTTCTTC. Translation gives CATRGPGQGFYNEQFF.

The gene calls are TRBV6-1 and TRBJ1-5; no clear D. The CDR3 has 13 residues. Germline CDR1 reads MNHNS; CDR2 reads SASEGT. Between the trimmed V and J ends, which lost 4 bases and 6 bases, there was a span of 10 bases. CDR3 in amino acids: CASSAAGGQPQHF. The CDR3 DNA reads TGTGCCAGCAGTGCGGCAGGCGGTCAGCCCCAGCATTTT.

The V call is TRBV3-1, the J call TRBJ1-1, with 7 nucleotides matching TRBD1. The V gene end was trimmed by 0 bases and the J gene end by 3 bases; junction bases not matched to a gene: 4. This CDR3 is 15 amino acids long. Germline V gene lookup returns CDR1 LGHDT and CDR2 YNNKEL (reference sequence). CDR3 coding DNA: TGTGCCAGCAGCCAAGACCGAGGGGGCCACACTGAAGCTTTCTTT. It codes for CASSQDRGGHTEAFF.

In its sample, this clonotype was seen a few times. V is TRBV6-1 and J is TRBJ1-1; D uncertain. Trimming took off 1 base at V and 3 bases at J, with 12 bases between the two ends. The CDR3 sequence is 15 residues long. The germline gives CDR1 MNHNS, CDR2 SASEGT. CDR3 loop: CASSEGPFGDTEAFF. The CDR3 DNA is TGTGCCAGCAGTGAAGGTCCCTTCGGGGACACTGAAGCTTTCTTT.

This clonotype was recorded many times. The chain carries TRBV9 and TRBJ2-7; 12 nucleotides align to TRBD2. V lost 3 bases, J lost 2 bases, and 3 bases stayed unmatched. From germline, CDR1 is SGDLS and CDR2 YYNGEE. This CDR3 is 15 amino acids long. CDR3 sequence (DNA): TGTGCCAGCAGCGACGGACTAGCGGGAACCTACGAGCAGTACTTC. This encodes CASSDGLAGTYEQYF.

The chain links TRBV10-1 to TRBJ2-3; D not certain. The germline V gene has CDR1 WNHNN and CDR2 SYGVQD (reference sequence). V lost 3 bases and J lost 0, with 7 bases in between. The CDR3 is 14 amino acids. The CDR3 spells CASSDHASTDTQYF. The CDR3 DNA follows: TGCGCCAGCAGTGATCATGCTAGCACAGATACGCAGTATTTT.

This clonotype was seen more than once but under ten times. Here the CDR3 reads CASSPRAMGLENTEAFF. CDR3 nucleotides: TGTGCCAGCAGTCCAAGAGCAATGGGGTTGGAGAACACTGAAGCTTTCTTT. The V gene is TRBV27, the J gene TRBJ1-1; D call uncertain. Germline V gene data show CDR1 as MNHEY and CDR2 as SMNVEV (reference sequence). The CDR3 length is 17 residues. Trimming removed 5 bases at V and 1 base at J, with 20 bases between.

This clonotype was observed at least ten times. The rearrangement links TRBV14 to TRBJ1-1; D possibly corresponds to TRBD1 (5 bases). CDR3 size: 16 residues. Trimming stripped 0 bases from V and 1 base from J, with 12 bases between. Per germline, CDR1 SGHDN and CDR2 FVKESK. DNA of the CDR3: TGTGCCAGCAGCCAAGAAACAGGACCCCCGAACACTGAAGCTTTCTTT. This translates into CASSQETGPPNTEAFF.

The sample holds a few counts of this clonotype. The chain joins TRBV6-5 to TRBJ1-6; D gene uncertain. Germline V gene data show CDR1 as MNHEY and CDR2 as SVGAGI. The CDR3 loop spans 15 amino acids. V lost 0 bases, J lost 7 bases, and 10 bases lay in between. CDR3: CASSYSRVGNSPLHF. CDR3 coding DNA: TGTGCCAGCAGTTACTCGCGGGTTGGAAATTCACCCCTCCACTTT.

This clonotype occurred many times. This chain joins TRBV3-1 and TRBJ2-5, with 15 nucleotides matching TRBD2. V lost 4 bases to trimming and J lost 3 bases; unmatched junction nucleotides: 9. The CDR3 sequence is 18 residues long. CDR1 and CDR2 (germline): LGHDT, YNNKEL (reference sequence). In DNA, the CDR3 is TGTGCCAGCAGCCCCCCGGGACTAGCGGGGGGACTTAAAGAGACCCAGTACTTC. As protein: CASSPPGLAGGLKETQYF.

The chain links TRBV5-6 to TRBJ2-2; the D call may be TRBD1 or TRBD2 (5 bases each). V was cut by 4 bases and J by 7 bases, with 14 bases left in between. This CDR3 is 14 amino acids long. Germline CDR1 is SGHDT and CDR2 is YYEEEE. Here the CDR3 reads CASSRVSGLGELFF. The DNA of the CDR3 is TGTGCCAGCAGCCGTGTGTCGGGGCTCGGGGAGCTGTTTTTT. Full variable domain (outside the CDR3, taken from reference TRBV5-6 and TRBJ2-2): DAGVTQSPTHLIKTRGQQVTLRCSPKSGHDTVSWYQQALGQGPQFIFQYYEEEERQRGNFPDRFSGHQFPNYSSELNVNALLLGDSALYLCASSRVSGLGELFFGEGSRLTVL.